This TCR beta chain is drawn from a study of cytomegalovirus exposure and HLA in healthy donors. Turning to the study itself: Early released data comprised 80 million to 90 million unique TCRs from HLA-typed donors. Of the donors genotyped, approximately 410 in all, over 80% fell in the Caucasian-associated ancestry cluster.

In germline, CDR1 is SGHRS, CDR2 YFSETQ. The length of the CDR3 is 12 residues. The study ran its PCR with 60 Vbeta and 13 Jbeta primers. TCRdb's copy holds only in-frame clones and misses some; the assay was immunoSEQ multiplex PCR. The table shows some 100,000 clones, with 70% to 80% occurring only once. This clone has just one count. Sequencing was done on a sample of PBMCs. The receptor was isolated from a female donor in good health and CMV-seropositive. V and J are TRBV5-1 and TRBJ2-5; D not certain. TRBJ2-7 explains the end of the DNA better; the J call may be wrong. CDR3 sequence (DNA): TGCGCCAGCAGCTTCGTAGCCTACGAGCAGTACTTC. It translates to CASSFVAYEQYF.